Listed below are T cell receptor beta chains from one sample, sequenced in a study of T cells in localized non-small cell lung cancer. Sequencing was performed with immunoSEQ multiplex PCR; in TCRdb, only in-frame clones are kept and a portion is missing. The repertoire holds around 40,000 clones, approximately 90% seen once, with about 7% in the top ten. The sample was peripheral blood, taken before any cancer treatment. These receptor sequences come from a woman aged 18-49 years with stage III lung adenocarcinoma. Both conserved end residues are part of each CDR3. The D gene is left open where the match is weak. Only part of the rows carry a size: once, few, many, or a class if the clone is expanded.

.,TRBV6-6,TRBD1,TRBJ1-2,TGTGCCAGCAGCGCATCAGGGGGCACCTATGGCTACACCTTC,CASSASGGTYGYTF
.,TRBV15,TRBD1,TRBJ2-7,TGTGCCACCAGCATAGAACGACAGGGGGCTTCCTACGAGCAGTACTTC,CATSIERQGASYEQYF
.,TRBV19,TRBD2,TRBJ2-1,TGTGCCAGTAGAGAACTAGCGGGGATCGGCAATGAGCAGTTCTTC,CASRELAGIGNEQFF
once,TRBV18,TRBD1,TRBJ1-1,TGTGCCAGCTCACCTCGCCGGGACAGGGTTACTGAAGCTTTCTTT,CASSPRRDRVTEAFF
once,TRBV19,TRBD1,TRBJ1-5,TGTGCCAGTAGTACCAGGACAGGGGTTGGGTGGCAGCCCCAGCATTTT,CASSTRTGVGWQPQHF
once,TRBV19,.,TRBJ1-4,TGTGCCAGTGGGAGGACAGACCTAAATGAAAAACTGTTTTTT,CASGRTDLNEKLFF
.,TRBV2,.,TRBJ1-2,TGTGCCAGCAGTGAGGGGGGGGCACTCTATGGCTACACCTTC,CASSEGGALYGYTF
.,TRBV7-9,.,TRBJ2-5,TGTGCCAGCAGCTTAGAACCTAGCATTCAAGAGACCCAGTACTTC,CASSLEPSIQETQYF
.,TRBV7-9,TRBD1,TRBJ1-4,TGTGCCAGCAGCGGAGGGACAGTTAATGAAAAACTGTTTTTT,CASSGGTVNEKLFF
few,TRBV19,.,TRBJ1-6,TGTGCCAGTAACCCCGCCAGCTATAATTCACCCCTCCACTTT,CASNPASYNSPLHF
.,TRBV6-5,.,TRBJ1-1,TGTGCCAGCAGGAGCGTCGACACTGAAGCTTTCTTT,CASRSVDTEAFF
.,TRBV7-2,.,TRBJ2-5,TGTGCCAGCAGCCCAGTCTACTCGGCCCAGTACTTC,CASSPVYSAQYF
.,TRBV5-5,TRBD1,TRBJ1-2,TGTGCCAGCAGCTACGGGACAGGGACAACGAACTATGGCTACACCTTC,CASSYGTGTTNYGYTF
few,TRBV2,.,TRBJ2-5,TGTGCCAGCAGTCCGTCGGGCGGGGCGAAGACCCAGTACTTC,CASSPSGGAKTQYF
once,TRBV29-1,TRBD1,TRBJ1-5,TGCAGCGTTGCGAGGGACAGGGAAGGGGAGCCCCAGCATTTT,CSVARDREGEPQHF
.,TRBV19,TRBD1,TRBJ1-1,TGTGCCAGTAGTCCCTGGGACAGGGACTCGAATGAAGCTTTCTTT,CASSPWDRDSNEAFF
once,TRBV28,.,TRBJ1-4,TGTGCCAGCAGTTCTAGCACAGGGTTTAATGAAAAACTGTTTTTT,CASSSSTGFNEKLFF
.,TRBV7-3,.,TRBJ2-2,TGTGCCAGCAGCTCACCCACAGGTGGTCTCGGCGGGGAGCTGTTTTTT,CASSSPTGGLGGELFF
.,TRBV14,.,TRBJ1-1,TGTGCCAGCAGCCTGGAAGAACACCTTGAAGCTTTCTTT,CASSLEEHLEAFF
.,TRBV11-2,TRBD2,TRBJ2-1,TGTGCCAGCAGCTTTATCGGGGGGGGATCCAATGAGCAGTTCTTC,CASSFIGGGSNEQFF
.,TRBV29-1,.,TRBJ2-5,TGCAGCGTTTATCCTAGTGGTTTAGAGACCCAGTACTTC,CSVYPSGLETQYF
.,TRBV11-2,.,TRBJ2-5,TGTGCCAGCAGCTTAGATAGAGAGACCCAGTACTTC,CASSLDRETQYF
.,TRBV5-5,.,TRBJ1-1,TGTGCCAGCACACCTGTGGGAGGGATGAACACTGAAGCTTTCTTT,CASTPVGGMNTEAFF
.,TRBV5-1,TRBD2,TRBJ2-3,TGCGCCAGCAGCGTCGGGACTAGCGGGCGAAGCACAGATACGCAGTATTTT,CASSVGTSGRSTDTQYF
.,TRBV7-6,.,TRBJ1-3,TGTGCCAGCAGCTTAGCTGGACAGTTCTCTGGAAACACCATATATTTT,CASSLAGQFSGNTIYF
.,TRBV5-1,.,TRBJ1-2,TGCGCCAGCACTAAAGGACTCAGCTATGGCTACACCTTC,CASTKGLSYGYTF
.,TRBV5-4,.,TRBJ1-1,TGTGCCAGCAGCTCCCGAGACAGGAACACTGAAGCTTTCTTT,CASSSRDRNTEAFF
.,TRBV7-3,TRBD1,TRBJ2-7,TGTGCCAGCAGTTTTGACAGGGGATACGAGCAGTACTTC,CASSFDRGYEQYF
.,TRBV5-7,.,TRBJ1-6,TGTGCCAGCAGCTTGGCGGCCTGCGGATCACCCCTCCACTTT,CASSLAACGSPLHF
.,TRBV5-1,TRBD1,TRBJ1-2,TGCGCCAGCAGCCCGGACAGGTCTGGCGGCTACACCTTC,CASSPDRSGGYTF